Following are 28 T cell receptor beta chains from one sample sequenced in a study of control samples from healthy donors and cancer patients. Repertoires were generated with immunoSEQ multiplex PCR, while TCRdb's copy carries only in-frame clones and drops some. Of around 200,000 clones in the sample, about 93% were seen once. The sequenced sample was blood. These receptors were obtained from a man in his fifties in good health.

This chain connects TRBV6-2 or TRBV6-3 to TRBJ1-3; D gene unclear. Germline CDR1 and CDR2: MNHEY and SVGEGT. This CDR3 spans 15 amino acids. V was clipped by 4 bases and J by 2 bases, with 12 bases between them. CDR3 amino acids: CASSSGLATGNTIYF. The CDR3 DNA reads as TGTGCCAGCAGTTCGGGTTTGGCTACTGGAAACACCATATATTTT.

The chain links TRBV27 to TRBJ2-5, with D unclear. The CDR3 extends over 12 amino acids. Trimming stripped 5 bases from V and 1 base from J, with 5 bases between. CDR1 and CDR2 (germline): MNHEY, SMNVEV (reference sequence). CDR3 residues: CASSSRQETQYF. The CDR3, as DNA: TGTGCCAGCAGTAGCCGCCAAGAGACCCAGTACTTC.

Here the CDR3 DNA reads TGTGCCAGCAGTGAAGGGGGGGGCTCGAACACCGGGGAGCTGTTTTTT. Amino acid sequence: CASSEGGGSNTGELFF. The rearrangement links TRBV6-1 to TRBJ2-2; a possible D gene is TRBD2 (7 bases). Trimming took 1 base from V and 0 from J, leaving 9 bases between them. The CDR3 is 16 residues long. Germline CDR1 is MNHNS and CDR2 is SASEGT.

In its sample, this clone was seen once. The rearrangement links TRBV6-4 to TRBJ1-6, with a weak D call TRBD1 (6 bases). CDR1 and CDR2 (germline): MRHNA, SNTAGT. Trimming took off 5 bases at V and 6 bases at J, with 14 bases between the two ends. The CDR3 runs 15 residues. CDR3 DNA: TGTGCCAGCAGTCCACAGGGTTCCACTAATTCACCCCTCCACTTT. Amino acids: CASSPQGSTNSPLHF.

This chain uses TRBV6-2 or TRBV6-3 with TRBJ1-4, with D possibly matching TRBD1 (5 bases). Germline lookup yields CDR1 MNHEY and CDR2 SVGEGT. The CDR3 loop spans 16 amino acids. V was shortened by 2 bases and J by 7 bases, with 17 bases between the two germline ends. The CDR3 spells CASSYPWGVVGEKLFF. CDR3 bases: TGTGCCAGCAGTTACCCGTGGGGCGTCGTGGGTGAAAAACTGTTTTTT.

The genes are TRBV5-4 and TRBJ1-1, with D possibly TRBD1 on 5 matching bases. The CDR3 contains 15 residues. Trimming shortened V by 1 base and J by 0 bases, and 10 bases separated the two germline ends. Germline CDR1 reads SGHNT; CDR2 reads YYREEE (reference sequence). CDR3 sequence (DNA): TGTGCCAGCAGCTTGTCTGTGGGGCTGAACACTGAAGCTTTCTTT. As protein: CASSLSVGLNTEAFF.

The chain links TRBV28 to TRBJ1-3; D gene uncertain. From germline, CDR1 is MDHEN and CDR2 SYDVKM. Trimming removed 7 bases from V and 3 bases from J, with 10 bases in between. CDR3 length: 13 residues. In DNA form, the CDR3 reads TGTGCCAGCACCCCTGGGCTTGGAAACACCATATATTTT. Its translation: CASTPGLGNTIYF.

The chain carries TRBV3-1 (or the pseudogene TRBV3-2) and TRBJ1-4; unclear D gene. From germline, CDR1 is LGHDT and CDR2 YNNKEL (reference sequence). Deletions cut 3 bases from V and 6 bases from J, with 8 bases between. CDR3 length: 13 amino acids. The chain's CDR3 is CASSHSGDEKLFF. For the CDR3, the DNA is TGTGCCAGCAGCCATTCAGGTGATGAAAAACTGTTTTTT.

CDR3 protein: CASRLSPGQGTSPLHF. The CDR3 DNA reads TGTGCCAGCAGATTGAGCCCGGGACAGGGGACCTCACCCCTCCACTTT. The chain carries TRBV13 and TRBJ1-6; TRBD1 matches 10 bases. Trimming at V came to 6 bases and at J to 10 bases, leaving 12 bases not matched to a gene. Germline-derived CDR1 and CDR2 are PRHDT and FYEKMQ (reference sequence). The CDR3 contains 16 residues.

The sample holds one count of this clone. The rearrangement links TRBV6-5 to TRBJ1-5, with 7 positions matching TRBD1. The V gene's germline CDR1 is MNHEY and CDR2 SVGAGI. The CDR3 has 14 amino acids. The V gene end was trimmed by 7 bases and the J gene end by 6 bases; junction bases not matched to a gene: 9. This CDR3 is CASTYGQGGQPQHF. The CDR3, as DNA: TGTGCCAGCACCTACGGGCAGGGGGGTCAGCCCCAGCATTTT.

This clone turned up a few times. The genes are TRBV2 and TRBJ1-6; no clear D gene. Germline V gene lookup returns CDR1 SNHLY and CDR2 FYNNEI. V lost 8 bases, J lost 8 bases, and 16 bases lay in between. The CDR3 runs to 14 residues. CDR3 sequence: CASRVAWSDSPLHF. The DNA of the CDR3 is TGTGCCAGCCGAGTGGCTTGGTCCGATTCACCCCTCCACTTT.

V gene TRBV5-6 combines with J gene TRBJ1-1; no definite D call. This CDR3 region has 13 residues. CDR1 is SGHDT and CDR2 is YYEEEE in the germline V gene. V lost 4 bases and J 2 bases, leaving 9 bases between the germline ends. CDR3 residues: CASSLDINTEAFF. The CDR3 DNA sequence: TGTGCCAGCAGCCTAGATATTAACACTGAAGCTTTCTTT.

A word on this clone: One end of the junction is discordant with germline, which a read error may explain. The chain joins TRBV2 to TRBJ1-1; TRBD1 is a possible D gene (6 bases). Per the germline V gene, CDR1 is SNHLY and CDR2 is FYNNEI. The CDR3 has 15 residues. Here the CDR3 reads CASSDIGGGNTEAFF. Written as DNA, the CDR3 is TGTGCCAGCAGTGATATAGGGGGAGGGAACACTGAGGCTTTCTTT. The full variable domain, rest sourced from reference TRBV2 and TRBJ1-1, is EPEVTQTPSHQVTQMGQEVILRCVPISNHLYFYWYRQILGQKVEFLVSFYNNEISEKSEIFDDQFSVERPDGSNFTLKIRSTKLEDSAMYFCASSDIGGGNTEAFFGQGTRLTVV.

This CDR3 is CASSKEEAQGLEAEQYV. CDR3 nucleotide sequence: TGTGCCAGCAGCAAAGAGGAAGCGCAGGGTCTAGAGGCCGAGCAGTACGTC. The chain is built from TRBV21-1 and TRBJ2-7; the table names TRBD1, a call not compared with the DNA. TRBV21-1 is a pseudogene segment. This CDR3 contains 17 residues.

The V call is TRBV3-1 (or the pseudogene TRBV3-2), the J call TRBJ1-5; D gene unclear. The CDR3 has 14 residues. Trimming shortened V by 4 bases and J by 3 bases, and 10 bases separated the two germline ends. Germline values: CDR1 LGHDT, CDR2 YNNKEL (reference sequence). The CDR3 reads CASSLAAFNQPQHF. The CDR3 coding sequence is TGTGCCAGCAGCCTGGCGGCCTTCAATCAGCCCCAGCATTTT.

CDR3 protein: CASMQNTEAFF. The CDR3 DNA is TGTGCCAGCATGCAGAACACTGAAGCTTTCTTT. This chain connects TRBV25-1 to TRBJ1-1; D uncertain. The germline gives CDR1 MGHDK, CDR2 SYGVNS. Deletions cut 7 bases from V and 1 base from J, with 4 bases between. This CDR3 region has 11 residues.

CDR3 sequence reads: CASSLGGSAETQYF. In DNA form, the CDR3 reads TGTGCCAGCAGCTTAGGGGGATCTGCAGAGACCCAGTACTTC. The chain joins TRBV7-9 to TRBJ2-5; D unclear. Germline V gene sequence: CDR1 SEHNR, CDR2 FQNEAQ (reference sequence). V lost 1 base and J lost 4, with 10 bases in between. CDR3 length: 14 amino acids.

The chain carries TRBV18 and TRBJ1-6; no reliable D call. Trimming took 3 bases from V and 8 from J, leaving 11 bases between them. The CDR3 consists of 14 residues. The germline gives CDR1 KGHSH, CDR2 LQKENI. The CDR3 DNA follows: TGTGCCAGCTCACCGGGGATATCCCATTCACCCCTCCACTTT. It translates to CASSPGISHSPLHF.

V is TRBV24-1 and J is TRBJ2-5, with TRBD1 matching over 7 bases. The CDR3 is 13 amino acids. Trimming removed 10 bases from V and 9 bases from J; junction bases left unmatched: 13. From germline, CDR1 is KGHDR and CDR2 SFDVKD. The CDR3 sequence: CATGDSKGPAQYF. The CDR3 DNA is TGTGCCACAGGGGACAGTAAAGGTCCGGCCCAGTACTTC.

The DNA for the CDR3 is TGTGCTTCGTCGGGGGGGGCCCATGAGCAGTTCTTC. Protein product: CASSGGAHEQFF. This chain joins TRBV6-5 and TRBJ2-1, with 8 bases matching TRBD2. This CDR3 spans 12 amino acids. Germline V CDR1 and CDR2: MNHEY, SVGAGI.

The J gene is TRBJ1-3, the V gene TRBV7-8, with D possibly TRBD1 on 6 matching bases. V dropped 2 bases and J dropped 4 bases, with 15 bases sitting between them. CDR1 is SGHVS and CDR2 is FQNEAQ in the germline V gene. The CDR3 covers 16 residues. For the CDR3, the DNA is TGTGCCAGCAGCTTAAAAGACAGGCTCGGGGGAAACACCATATATTTT. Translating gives CASSLKDRLGGNTIYF.

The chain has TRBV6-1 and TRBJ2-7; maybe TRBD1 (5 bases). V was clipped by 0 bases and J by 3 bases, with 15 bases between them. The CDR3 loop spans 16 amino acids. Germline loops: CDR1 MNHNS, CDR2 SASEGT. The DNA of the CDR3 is TGTGCCAGCAGTGAAGCATGGATGACTCAGGGCTACGAGCAGTACTTC. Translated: CASSEAWMTQGYEQYF.

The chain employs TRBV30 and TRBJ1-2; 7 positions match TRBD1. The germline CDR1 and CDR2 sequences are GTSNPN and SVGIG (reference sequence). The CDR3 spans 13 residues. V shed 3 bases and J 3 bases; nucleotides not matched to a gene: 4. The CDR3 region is CAWSRDSDYGYTF. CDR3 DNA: TGTGCCTGGAGCCGGGACAGCGACTATGGCTACACCTTC.

CDR3 sequence: CASTQPYMNTEAFF. CDR3 bases: TGTGCCAGCACCCAGCCTTACATGAACACTGAAGCTTTCTTT. The chain links TRBV2 to TRBJ1-1; D not certain. The germline V gene has CDR1 SNHLY and CDR2 FYNNEI. V shed 7 bases and J shed 0 bases, with 12 bases lying between them. CDR3 length equals 14 residues.

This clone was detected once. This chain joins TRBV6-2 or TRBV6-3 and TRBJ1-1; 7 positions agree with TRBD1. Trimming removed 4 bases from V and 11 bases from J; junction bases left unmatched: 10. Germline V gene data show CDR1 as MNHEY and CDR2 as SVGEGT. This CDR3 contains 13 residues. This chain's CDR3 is CASSSDRTISAFF. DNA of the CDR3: TGTGCCAGCAGTTCGGACAGGACCATATCGGCTTTCTTT.

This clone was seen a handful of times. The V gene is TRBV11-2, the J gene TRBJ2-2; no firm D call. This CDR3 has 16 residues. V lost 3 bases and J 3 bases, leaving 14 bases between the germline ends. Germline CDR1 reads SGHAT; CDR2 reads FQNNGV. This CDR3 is CASSFDFPAYTGELFF. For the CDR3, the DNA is TGTGCCAGCAGCTTTGACTTTCCGGCTTACACCGGGGAGCTGTTTTTT.

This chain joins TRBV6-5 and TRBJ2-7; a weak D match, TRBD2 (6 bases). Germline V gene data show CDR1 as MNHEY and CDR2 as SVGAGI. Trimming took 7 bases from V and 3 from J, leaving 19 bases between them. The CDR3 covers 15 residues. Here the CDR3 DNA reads TGTGCCAGCACCTTCTGGGGGGACCATAACTACGAGCAGTACTTC. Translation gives CASTFWGDHNYEQYF.

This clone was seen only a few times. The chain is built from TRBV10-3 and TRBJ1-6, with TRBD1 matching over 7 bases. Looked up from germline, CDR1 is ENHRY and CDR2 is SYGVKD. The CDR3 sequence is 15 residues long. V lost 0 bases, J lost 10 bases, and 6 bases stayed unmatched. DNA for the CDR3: TGTGCCATCAGTGAGTCTTGGGGACAGAAATCACCCCTCCACTTT. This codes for CAISESWGQKSPLHF.